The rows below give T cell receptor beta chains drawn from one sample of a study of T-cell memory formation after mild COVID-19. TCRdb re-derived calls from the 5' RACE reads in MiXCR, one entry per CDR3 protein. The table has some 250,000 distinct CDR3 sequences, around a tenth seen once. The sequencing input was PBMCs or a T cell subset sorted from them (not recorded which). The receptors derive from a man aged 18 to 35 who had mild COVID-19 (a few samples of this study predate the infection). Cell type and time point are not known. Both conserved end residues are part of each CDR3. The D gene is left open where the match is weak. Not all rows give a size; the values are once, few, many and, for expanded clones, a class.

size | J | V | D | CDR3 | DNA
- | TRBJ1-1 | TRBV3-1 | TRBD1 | CASRGDSNTEAFF | TGTGCCAGCAGAGGGGACAGTAACACTGAAGCTTTCTTT
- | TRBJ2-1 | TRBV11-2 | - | CASSGAAGSSYNEQFF | TGTGCCAGCAGCGGAGCGGCGGGATCCTCCTACAATGAGCAGTTCTTC
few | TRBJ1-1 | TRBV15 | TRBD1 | CATSRDRVGSEAFF | TGTGCCACCAGCAGGGACAGGGTTGGGTCTGAAGCTTTCTTT
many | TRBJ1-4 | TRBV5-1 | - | CASSLGGTTTNEKLFF | TGCGCCAGCAGCTTGGGAGGGACCACAACTAATGAAAAACTGTTTTTT
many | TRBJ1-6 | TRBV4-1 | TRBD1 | CASRRGQDNSPLHF | TGCGCCAGCCGGAGGGGACAGGACAATTCACCCCTCCACTTT
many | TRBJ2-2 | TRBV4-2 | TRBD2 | CASSLNGGDTGELFF | TGTGCCAGCAGCCTTAACGGGGGGGACACCGGGGAGCTGTTTTTT
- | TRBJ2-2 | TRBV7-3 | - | CASSFWGPQGGELFF | TGTGCCAGCAGCTTTTGGGGGCCCCAAGGCGGGGAGCTGTTTTTT
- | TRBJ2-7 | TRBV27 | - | CASGRREQYF | TGTGCCAGCGGAAGAAGAGAGCAGTACTTC
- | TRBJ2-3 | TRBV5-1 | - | CASSLFVLTDTQYF | TGCGCCAGCAGCTTGTTTGTATTAACAGATACGCAGTATTTT
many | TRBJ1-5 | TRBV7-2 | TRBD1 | CASSPQQGNQPQHF | TGTGCCAGCAGCCCCCAACAGGGGAATCAGCCCCAGCATTTT
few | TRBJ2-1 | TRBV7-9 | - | CASSRDTNEQFF | TGTGCCAGCAGCCGGGACACCAATGAGCAGTTCTTC
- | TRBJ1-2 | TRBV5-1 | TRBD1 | CASSTLQGPGGYTF | TGCGCCAGCAGCACCCTACAGGGGCCGGGGGGCTACACCTTC
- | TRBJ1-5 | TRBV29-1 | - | CSARAGRGNQPQHF | TGCAGCGCTCGAGCGGGGAGAGGCAATCAGCCCCAGCATTTT
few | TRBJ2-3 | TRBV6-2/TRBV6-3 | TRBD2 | CASSYRLTSGPTDTQYF | TGTGCCAGCAGTTACCGCCTTACTAGCGGCCCCACAGATACGCAGTATTTT
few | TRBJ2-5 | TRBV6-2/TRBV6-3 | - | CASSLPGQIQETQYF | TGTGCCAGCAGTTTACCGGGACAAATACAAGAGACCCAGTACTTC
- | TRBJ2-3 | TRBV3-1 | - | CASSPRASFTDTQYF | TGTGCCAGCAGCCCACGGGCGAGCTTCACAGATACGCAGTATTTT
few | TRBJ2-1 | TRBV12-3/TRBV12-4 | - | CASSLALGPYNEQFF | TGTGCCAGCAGTTTAGCCCTCGGCCCCTACAATGAGCAGTTCTTC
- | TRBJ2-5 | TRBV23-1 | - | CASSHKRRRGVETQYF | TGCGCCAGCAGTCACAAACGCCGGCGAGGCGTGGAGACCCAGTACTTC
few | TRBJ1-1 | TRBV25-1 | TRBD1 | CASRGVGQGATEAFF | TGTGCCAGCAGGGGTGTGGGACAGGGGGCCACTGAAGCTTTCTTT
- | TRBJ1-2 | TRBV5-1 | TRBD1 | CASSFAGGGYGYTF | TGCGCCAGCAGCTTCGCAGGGGGCGGCTATGGCTACACCTTC
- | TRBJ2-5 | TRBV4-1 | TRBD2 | CASSHVGLAGGGRETQYF | TGCGCCAGCAGCCACGTCGGACTAGCGGGGGGAGGACGAGAGACCCAGTACTTC
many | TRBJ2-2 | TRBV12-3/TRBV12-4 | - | CASSPLTGELFF | TGTGCCAGCAGTCCACTCACCGGGGAGCTGTTTTTT
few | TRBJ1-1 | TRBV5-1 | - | CASYEGGTEAFF | TGCGCCAGCTACGAAGGTGGCACTGAAGCTTTCTTT
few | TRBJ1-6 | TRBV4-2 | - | CASSPSRAGINSPLHF | TGTGCCAGCAGCCCTAGTAGGGCAGGGATTAATTCACCCCTCCACTTT
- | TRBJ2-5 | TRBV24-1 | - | CATSDFPQGEETQYF | TGTGCCACCAGTGATTTTCCCCAGGGAGAAGAGACCCAGTACTTC
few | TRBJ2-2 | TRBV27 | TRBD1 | CASSTLIPLPGQTAGELFF | TGTGCCAGCAGCACCCTAATCCCTCTCCCGGGACAGACAGCCGGGGAGCTGTTTTTT
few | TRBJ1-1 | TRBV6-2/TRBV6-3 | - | CASSYRGAGTEAFF | TGTGCCAGCAGTTACCGGGGGGCGGGGACTGAAGCTTTCTTT